The entry below describes one T cell receptor beta chain. This clone has a single count. It has no known antigen specificity. Nothing much larger sits one base from this clone, and base qualities are not available. This sample is part of a study of graft-versus-host responses after intestinal transplantation (dated by TCRdb to about 2021). For context, the study as a whole: Recipients received multivisceral, liver-intestinal, or isolated intestinal transplants. All recipients received anti-thymocyte globulin induction followed by maintenance tacrolimus and steroids for about three years. Of the approximately 25 intestinal transplant recipients enrolled in the cohort, one of whom was a retransplant, a few patients without pretransplant specimens were excluded. Rather than being sequenced by the commercial service, samples from a few later patients were sequenced in-house on an Illumina MiSeq and processed with MiXCR. Alloreactive clones were identified by sequencing pre-transplant mixed lymphocyte reaction products and comparing these products with unstimulated pre-transplant donor and recipient T cells. A peak of at least 4% donor T cells among recipient peripheral blood mononuclear cells was the definition used for donor T cell macrochimerism. Bulk TCR-beta CDR3 sequencing was used to track graft-versus-host and host-versus-graft alloreactive T cell clones in the graft, circulation and bone marrow after intestinal transplantation. On the study overall, not on this receptor specifically: Early after transplant, peak levels of circulating GvH clones were found to be associated with declines in HvG clones. In the allografts of patients with donor T cell macrochimerism, GvH to HvG T cell clonal ratios were high. The conclusions were limited by the relatively low number and heterogeneity of the intestinal transplant patients. GvH clones were found in recipient bone marrow, and some of the GvH clones appeared earlier in ileal mucosa or blood, which is consistent with an intestinal mucosal origin.

Library preparation employed the immunoSEQ multiplex PCR assay. In most patients, genomic DNA was isolated using the Qiagen DNeasy Blood and Tissue Kit and sent frozen to Adaptive Biotechnologies for TCR sequencing. High-throughput TCR-beta CDR3 sequencing of genomic DNA from most patients was performed by Adaptive Biotechnologies. The published analysis was carried out like this. Adaptive's ImmunoSEQ software supplied the TCR sequencing data for 15 to 20 patients, while MiXCR and VDJtools were used to process three other patients. To correct CD4 versus CD8 sorting errors, any sequence found in both subsets at a frequency ratio below 5:1 was removed. CDR3 nucleotide sequences shared by donor and recipient were removed because the origin of these sequences could not be assigned. Alloreactive clones required at least 2-fold expansion over unstimulated cells and minimum CFSE-low frequency of 0.002% (template counts) or 0.001% (read counts). A clone was considered mappable if detected in the sequenced pre-transplant spleen, lymph node, or MLR CFSE-low populations of the donor or recipient. Cumulative frequency of alloreactive clones was calculated as a percentage of all sequences weighted by copy number. The table was pulled from immuneACCESS by TCRdb, which kept in-frame rearrangements only. Such tables lose some clones; where checked, under half of the loss comes from unresolved V genes, and the rest has no known cause. The V and J calls and clone size were taken over from that table, and D and trimming were inferred from the DNA. In this sample the table shows roughly 120,000 clones, 85% to 95% of which occur a single time. The ten largest make up 0.23% of the sample.

The sample's time point label is to be understood as: cells obtained before transplantation from donor or recipient. CD3+CD4+ and CD3+CD8+ populations were FACS-sorted from unstimulated pre-transplant donor and recipient cells taken from spleen or lymph nodes. Looking up the germline V gene yields CDR1 LGHNA and CDR2 YSLEER. The CDR3 spans 13 residues, from the cysteine through the phenylalanine. Left in the record is the CDR3 DNA by itself, 39 bases read in frame from the first base. Between the V and J ends, shortened by 3 bases and 5 bases respectively, the junction contains 10 bases. This clonotype originated in a human donor who was the organ donor for an intestinal transplant. The rearranged segments are TRBV4-3 and TRBJ2-5, with no reliable assignment of the D segment. Sample: unstimulated CD4+ T cells sorted from spleen or lymph node cells, taken before transplant. The sequence in DNA is TGCGCCAGCAGCCAGGTAGTCCCGGAGACCCAGTACTTC. The encoded protein is CASSQVVPETQYF.